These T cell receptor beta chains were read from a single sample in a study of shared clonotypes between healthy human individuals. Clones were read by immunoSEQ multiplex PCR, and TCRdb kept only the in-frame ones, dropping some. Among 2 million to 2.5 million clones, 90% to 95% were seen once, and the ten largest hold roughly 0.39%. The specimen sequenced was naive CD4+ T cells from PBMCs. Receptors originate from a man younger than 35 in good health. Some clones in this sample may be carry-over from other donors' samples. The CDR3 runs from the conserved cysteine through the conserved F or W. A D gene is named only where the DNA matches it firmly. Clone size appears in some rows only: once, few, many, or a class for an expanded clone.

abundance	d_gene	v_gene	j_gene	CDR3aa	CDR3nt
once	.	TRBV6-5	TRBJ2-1	CASSFSGVFYNEQFF	TGTGCCAGCAGTTTCTCGGGAGTCTTCTACAATGAGCAGTTCTTC
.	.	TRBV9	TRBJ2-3	CASSVVPSTDTQYF	TGTGCCAGCAGCGTAGTCCCCAGCACAGATACGCAGTATTTT
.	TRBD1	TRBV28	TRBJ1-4	CASRIQGPNEKLFF	TGTGCCAGCAGAATACAGGGGCCTAATGAAAAACTGTTTTTT
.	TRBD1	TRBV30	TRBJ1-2	CAWGDRRYGYTF	TGTGCCTGGGGGGACAGGAGATATGGCTACACCTTC
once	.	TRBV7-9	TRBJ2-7	CASSLGPGTYEQYF	TGTGCCAGCAGCTTAGGTCCAGGGACTTACGAGCAGTACTTC
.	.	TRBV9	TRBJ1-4	CASSPQAFNEKLFF	TGTGCCAGCAGTCCTCAGGCGTTTAATGAAAAACTGTTTTTT
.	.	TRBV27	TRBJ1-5	CASSLMNGYQPQHF	TGTGCCAGCAGTTTGATGAACGGCTATCAGCCCCAGCATTTT
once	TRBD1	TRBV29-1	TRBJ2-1	CSVLKATGAYNEQFF	TGCAGCGTTTTGAAGGCGACAGGGGCCTACAATGAGCAGTTCTTC
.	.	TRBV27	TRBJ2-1	CASSFNRQNNEQFF	TGTGCCAGCAGTTTTAATAGACAGAACAATGAGCAGTTCTTC
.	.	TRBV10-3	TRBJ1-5	CAISEIQGNQPQHF	TGTGCCATCAGTGAGATCCAGGGCAATCAGCCCCAGCATTTT
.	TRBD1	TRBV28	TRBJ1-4	CASSQGGAYNEKLFF	TGTGCCAGCAGTCAGGGGGGGGCATATAATGAAAAACTGTTTTTT
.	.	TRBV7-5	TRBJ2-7	CVRSFPPKTGSYEQYF	TGTGTCAGAAGCTTCCCCCCAAAGACTGGTTCCTACGAGCAGTACTTC
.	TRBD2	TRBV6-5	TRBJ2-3	CASIASGSDTQYF	TGTGCCAGCATCGCTAGCGGGAGCGATACGCAGTATTTT
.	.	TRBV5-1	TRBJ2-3	CASSPGLDTQYF	TGCGCCAGCAGCCCGGGGCTAGATACGCAGTATTTT
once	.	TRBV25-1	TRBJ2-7	CASNYGGSYEQYF	TGTGCCAGCAACTATGGTGGATCGTACGAGCAGTACTTC
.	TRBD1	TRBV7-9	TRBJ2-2	CASSFGQGNTGELFF	TGTGCCAGCAGCTTCGGACAGGGGAACACCGGGGAGCTGTTTTTT
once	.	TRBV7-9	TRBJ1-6	CASSSPSSSYNSPLHF	TGTGCCAGCAGCTCGCCCTCGAGCTCCTATAATTCACCCCTCCACTTT
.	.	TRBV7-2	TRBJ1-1	CASTQSRVSEAFF	TGTGCCAGCACCCAATCGAGGGTGAGCGAGGCTTTCTTT
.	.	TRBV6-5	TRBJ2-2	CASSRQGGRTGELFF	TGTGCCAGCAGCAGACAGGGAGGCCGGACCGGGGAGCTGTTTTTT
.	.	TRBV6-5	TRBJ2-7	CASSYATRRHEQYF	TGTGCCAGCAGTTACGCCACTAGGCGGCACGAGCAGTACTTC
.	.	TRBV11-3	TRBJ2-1	CASSLESAYNEQFF	TGTGCCAGCAGCTTAGAGAGCGCCTACAATGAGCAGTTCTTC
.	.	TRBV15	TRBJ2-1	CATSRDRRTTYNEQFF	TGTGCCACCAGCAGAGATCGGAGGACCACCTACAATGAGCAGTTCTTC
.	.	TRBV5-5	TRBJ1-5	CASSFGGDSNQPQHF	TGTGCCAGCAGCTTTGGGGGGGATAGCAATCAGCCCCAGCATTTT
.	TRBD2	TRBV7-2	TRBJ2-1	CASSSSPGLGSNEQFF	TGTGCCAGCAGCTCCTCTCCGGGACTAGGGTCGAATGAGCAGTTCTTC
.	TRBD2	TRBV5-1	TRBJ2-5	CASTFAGGGAAQETQYF	TGCGCCAGCACCTTTGCGGGGGGCGGAGCCGCCCAAGAGACCCAGTACTTC
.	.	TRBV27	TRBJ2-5	CASSLSRGVGVEYF	TGTGCCAGCAGTTTATCGAGAGGGGTGGGCGTCGAGTACTTC
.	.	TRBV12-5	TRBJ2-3	CASGSSGTDTQYF	TGTGCTAGTGGTTCCAGTGGCACAGATACGCAGTATTTT
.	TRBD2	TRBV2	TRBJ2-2	CASSEGLAVTGELFF	TGTGCCAGCAGTGAGGGTCTAGCGGTAACCGGGGAGCTGTTTTTT
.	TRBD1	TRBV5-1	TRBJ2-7	CASSVRDSGFYEQYF	TGCGCCAGCAGCGTCCGGGACAGCGGATTCTACGAGCAGTACTTC
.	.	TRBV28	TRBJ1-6	CASIAAGRGENSPLHF	TGTGCCAGCATAGCGGCAGGGAGGGGAGAGAATTCACCCCTCCACTTT
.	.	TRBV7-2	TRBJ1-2	CASSSPQRPNLF	TGTGCCAGCAGCTCCCCCCAGAGGCCCAACCTTTTC
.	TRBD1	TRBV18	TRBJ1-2	CASSDTPGRGHYTF	TGTGCCAGCTCCGACACCCCCGGCAGGGGGCACTACACCTTC
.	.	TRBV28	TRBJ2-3	CASTSGEFPDTQYF	TGTGCCAGCACCTCGGGAGAGTTTCCAGATACGCAGTATTTT
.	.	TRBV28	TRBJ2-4	CASSLGGGGPTAKNIQYF	TGTGCCAGCAGTTTAGGCGGCGGGGGCCCCACAGCCAAAAACATTCAGTACTTC
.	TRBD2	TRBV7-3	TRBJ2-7	CASSFGSGSPYEQYF	TGTGCCAGCAGCTTCGGTAGCGGGAGCCCCTACGAGCAGTACTTC
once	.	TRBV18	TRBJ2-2	CASSSRGHDLGELFF	TGTGCCAGCTCATCTCGGGGGCACGATCTGGGGGAGCTGTTTTTT
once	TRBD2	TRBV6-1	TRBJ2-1	CAGSGSTLWASEQFF	TGTGCCGGTAGCGGGAGCACCCTATGGGCTTCTGAGCAGTTCTTC
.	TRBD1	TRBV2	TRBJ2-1	CASSVGTDWNEQFF	TGTGCCAGCAGCGTTGGGACAGATTGGAATGAGCAGTTCTTC
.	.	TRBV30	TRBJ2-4	CAWSPFGNGRPNRQNIQYF	TGTGCCTGGAGCCCATTTGGGAATGGCCGGCCCAACCGGCAAAACATTCAGTACTTC
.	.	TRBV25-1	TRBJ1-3	CASSRLDSSGNTIYF	TGTGCCAGCAGCCGTCTCGACAGCTCTGGAAACACCATATATTTT
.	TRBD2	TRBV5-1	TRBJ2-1	CASSLATSGRVDEQFF	TGCGCCAGCAGCTTGGCTACTAGCGGGAGGGTGGATGAGCAGTTCTTC
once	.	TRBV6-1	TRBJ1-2	CASSEAVGYGYTF	TGTGCCAGCAGTGAAGCGGTAGGGTATGGCTACACCTTC
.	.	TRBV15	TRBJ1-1	CATSRDPQGEAFF	TGTGCCACCAGCAGAGATCCGCAGGGGGAAGCTTTCTTT
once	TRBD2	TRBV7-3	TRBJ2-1	CASSPGLAGYNEQFF	TGTGCCAGCAGCCCTGGACTAGCGGGTTACAATGAGCAGTTCTTC
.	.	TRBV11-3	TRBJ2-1	CASSLGLGEQFF	TGTGCCAGCAGCTTGGGGTTGGGTGAGCAGTTCTTC
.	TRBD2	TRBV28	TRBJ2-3	CASSIGTSGTVDTQYF	TGTGCCAGCAGCATCGGGACTAGCGGGACCGTAGATACGCAGTATTTT
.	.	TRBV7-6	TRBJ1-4	CASSFNIDSTTNEKLFF	TGTGCCAGCAGTTTTAATATAGACAGTACAACTAATGAAAAACTGTTTTTT
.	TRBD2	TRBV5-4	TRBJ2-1	CASSPRTSGIYEQFF	TGTGCCAGCAGCCCTCGGACTAGCGGGATCTATGAGCAGTTCTTC
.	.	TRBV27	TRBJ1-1	CASSPPRGSKNTEAFF	TGTGCCAGCAGTCCTCCCCGCGGCAGCAAGAACACTGAAGCTTTCTTT
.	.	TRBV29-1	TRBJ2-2	CSVYGLVSNTGELFF	TGCAGCGTGTATGGCCTTGTGTCGAACACCGGGGAGCTGTTTTTT
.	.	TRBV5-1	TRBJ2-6	CASSSGLTFPGANVLTF	TGCGCCAGCAGCTCCGGACTGACGTTCCCTGGGGCCAACGTCCTGACTTTC
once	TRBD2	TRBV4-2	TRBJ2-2	CASSQDPGTSGIYDTGELFF	TGTGCCAGCAGCCAAGATCCGGGGACTAGCGGGATTTACGACACCGGGGAGCTGTTTTTT
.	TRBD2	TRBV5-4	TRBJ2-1	CASSGTSGRAVDEQFF	TGTGCCAGCAGCGGCACTAGCGGGAGGGCCGTTGATGAGCAGTTCTTC
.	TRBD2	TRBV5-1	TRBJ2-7	CASSKGLAGRSSYEQYF	TGCGCCAGCAGCAAAGGACTAGCGGGGAGGAGCTCCTACGAGCAGTACTTC
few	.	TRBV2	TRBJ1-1	CASNPAQSEAFF	TGTGCCAGCAACCCAGCCCAGTCTGAAGCTTTCTTT
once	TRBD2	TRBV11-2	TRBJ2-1	CASSLRGTSGRAKNEQFF	TGTGCCAGCAGCTTGAGGGGGACTAGCGGGAGGGCCAAGAATGAGCAGTTCTTC
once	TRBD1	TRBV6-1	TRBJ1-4	CASSGGDRGAEKLFF	TGTGCCAGCAGTGGAGGGGACAGGGGGGCTGAAAAACTGTTTTTT